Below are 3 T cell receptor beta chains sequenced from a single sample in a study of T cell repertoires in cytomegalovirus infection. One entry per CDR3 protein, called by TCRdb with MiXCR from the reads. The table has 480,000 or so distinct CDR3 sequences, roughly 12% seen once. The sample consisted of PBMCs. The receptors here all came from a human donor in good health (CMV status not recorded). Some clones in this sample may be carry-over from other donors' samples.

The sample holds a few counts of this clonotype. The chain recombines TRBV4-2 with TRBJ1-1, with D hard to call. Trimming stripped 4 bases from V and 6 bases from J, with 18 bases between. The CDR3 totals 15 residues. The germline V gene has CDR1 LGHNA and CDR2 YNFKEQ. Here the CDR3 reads CASSPKWEAPPEAFF. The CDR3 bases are TGTGCCAGCAGCCCCAAGTGGGAGGCCCCTCCTGAAGCTTTCTTT.

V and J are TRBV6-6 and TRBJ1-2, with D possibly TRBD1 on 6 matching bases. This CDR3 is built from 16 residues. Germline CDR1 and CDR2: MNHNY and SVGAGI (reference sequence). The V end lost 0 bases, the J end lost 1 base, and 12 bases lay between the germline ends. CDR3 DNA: TGTGCCAGCAGTTACTCGAAAGGACAGAGTAACTATGGCTACACCTTC. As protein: CASSYSKGQSNYGYTF.

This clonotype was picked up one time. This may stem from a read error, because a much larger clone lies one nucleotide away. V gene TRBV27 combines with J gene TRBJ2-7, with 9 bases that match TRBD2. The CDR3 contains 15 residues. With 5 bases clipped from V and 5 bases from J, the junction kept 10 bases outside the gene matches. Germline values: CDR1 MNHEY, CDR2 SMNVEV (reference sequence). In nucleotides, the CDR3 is TGTGCCAGCAGTCCCCGCTTAGCGGGAGTGAACGAGCAGTACTTC. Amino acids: CASSPRLAGVNEQYF.